This TCR beta chain was observed in a study of blood T cell repertoires in COVID-19. Study background: Both acute and convalescent COVID-19 samples were obtained from the United States, Italy and Spain. Sources were T cells, B-cell-depleted T cells, or PBMCs; the material itself was cDNA or gDNA.

The CDR3 loop spans 15 amino acids. The germline gives CDR1 SGHTA, CDR2 FQGNSA. The junction had 9 bases not matched to a gene; V was cut back by 8 bases and J by 1 base. In the source study's methods: Quantification of nucleated cells was approximated via reference gene primer amplification. Using immunoSEQ multiplex PCR, the repertoire was profiled, and TCRdb retains in-frame clones only, with some absent. V and J calls and clone size are those listed in that table; D and trimming were worked out from the DNA. The repertoire has 80,000 to 95,000 clones, 87% of them found once; the top ten carry roughly 3.1%.

The J gene is TRBJ2-5, the V gene TRBV7-2; TRBD2 agrees at 8 bases. Sequenced: peripheral blood. This sequence originates from a woman between 45 and 65 years old with active or convalescent COVID-19. The CDR3 sequence: CASAMGGGPQETQYF. Written as DNA, the CDR3 is TGTGCCAGCGCCATGGGCGGGGGGCCCCAAGAGACCCAGTACTTC.